This passage covers 18 T cell receptor beta chains from one sample sequenced in a study of T cells expressing NK-cell markers. TCRdb re-called the 5' RACE reads and catalogs CDR3 proteins one per entry, DNA excluded. This sample's table has about half a million distinct CDR3 sequences. Sequenced: blood T cells: a sorted CD56 or NKG2C T cell subset, CD4+ or CD8+ T cells, or bulk PBMC T cells (not recorded which). The receptor set was obtained from a woman between 50 and 59 years old in good health.

CDR3 sequence reads: CASSHRGGVGNEQFF. The rearrangement uses TRBV12-3 or TRBV12-4 and TRBJ2-1; TCRdb proposes TRBD2, but this gene call is untestable without DNA. There are 15 residues in the CDR3.

The rearrangement joins TRBV12-3 or TRBV12-4 to TRBJ1-1. The CDR3 loop spans 14 amino acids. CDR3 protein: CASSLAVHHYGAFF.

V gene TRBV25-1 combines with J gene TRBJ2-2; TCRdb gives TRBD2 as the D gene, but with no DNA this cannot be confirmed. Germline V gene data show CDR1 as MGHDK and CDR2 as SYGVNS. This CDR3 region has 14 residues. This CDR3 reads CASSEWERTGELFF.

The chain joins TRBV24-1 to TRBJ2-1; as DNA is missing, the TRBD1 call by TCRdb cannot be tested. The CDR3 is 16 amino acids. Germline V gene lookup returns CDR1 KGHDR and CDR2 SFDVKD. CDR3: CATSDPRNRRPDEQFF.

The chain recombines TRBV27 with TRBJ2-2; TCRdb returns TRBD2, unconfirmable since there is no DNA. This CDR3 has 15 amino acids. Germline-derived CDR1 and CDR2 are MNHEY and SMNVEV (reference sequence). CDR3 in amino acids: CASSFRVGPTGELFF.

The chain has TRBV5-1 and TRBJ2-1; TCRdb's D gene call, TRBD2, goes unchecked for lack of DNA. The CDR3 is made up of 15 amino acids. CDR1 is SGHRS and CDR2 is YFSETQ in the germline V gene. CDR3 protein: CASTSSRSSYNEQFF.

V usage is TRBV3-1 and J usage is TRBJ2-1. Germline V gives CDR1 LGHDT, CDR2 YNNKEL (reference sequence). The CDR3 contains 18 residues. The CDR3: CASSAERFAGSSYNEQFF.

The J gene is TRBJ2-7, the V gene TRBV25-1; TCRdb calls TRBD1, which cannot be checked without DNA. This CDR3 comprises 11 residues. The germline gives CDR1 MGHDK, CDR2 SYGVNS. The CDR3 region is CASSVGGEQYF.

The gene calls are TRBV20-1 and TRBJ1-2; TCRdb reports TRBD1, a call that lacks DNA to check it against. This CDR3 is built from 14 residues. Germline V gene data show CDR1 as DFQATT and CDR2 as SNEGSKA (reference sequence). CDR3 region: CSARDADRLYGYTF.

The CDR3 protein is CASSKAGGVNTGELFF. The genes are TRBV12-3 or TRBV12-4 and TRBJ2-2; TCRdb's D call, TRBD2, is unchecked because there is no DNA. This CDR3 spans 16 amino acids.

V gene TRBV20-1 combines with J gene TRBJ1-1; the D call from TCRdb, TRBD1, cannot be confirmed without DNA. CDR1 is DFQATT, CDR2 SNEGSKA, per germline (reference sequence). CDR3 size: 15 residues. CDR3 sequence: CSADTPGQGKTEAFF.

The J gene is TRBJ1-1, the V gene TRBV12-3 or TRBV12-4; TCRdb reports TRBD1, a call that lacks DNA to check it against. This CDR3 has 13 amino acids. The CDR3 here is CASIRGQNTEAFF.

The chain links TRBV3-1 to TRBJ2-1; the TCRdb D gene call, TRBD2, has no DNA to confirm it. In germline, CDR1 is LGHDT, CDR2 YNNKEL (reference sequence). This CDR3 has 14 amino acids. CDR3 protein: CASEAGGSYNEQFF.

The rearrangement uses TRBV19 and TRBJ2-2; absent DNA, TCRdb's TRBD1 call cannot be checked. Germline V gives CDR1 LNHDA, CDR2 SQIVND (reference sequence). The length of the CDR3 is 14 residues. The CDR3 loop reads CASRQGSSTGELFF.

The J gene is TRBJ2-1, the V gene TRBV24-1; the D call of TRBD2 rests on TCRdb alone, since no DNA is present to check it. Germline values: CDR1 KGHDR, CDR2 SFDVKD. The CDR3 has 14 amino acids. Here the CDR3 reads CATAGEGVSYEQFF.

The chain has TRBV7-3 and TRBJ2-2; TCRdb gives TRBD2 as the D gene, but with no DNA this cannot be confirmed. The length of the CDR3 is 15 residues. Germline CDR1 and CDR2: SGHTA and FQGTGA. This CDR3 reads CASSLGTSPPGELFF.

V and J are TRBV29-1 and TRBJ1-1. Germline V gene sequence: CDR1 SQVTM, CDR2 ANQGSEA. The CDR3 contains 12 residues. CDR3 residues: CSAEGGRTEAFF.

The chain is built from TRBV15 and TRBJ1-5. The germline CDR1 and CDR2 sequences are LNHNV and YYDKDF (reference sequence). The CDR3 covers 12 residues. The CDR3 sequence: CATSRVDGIQHF.